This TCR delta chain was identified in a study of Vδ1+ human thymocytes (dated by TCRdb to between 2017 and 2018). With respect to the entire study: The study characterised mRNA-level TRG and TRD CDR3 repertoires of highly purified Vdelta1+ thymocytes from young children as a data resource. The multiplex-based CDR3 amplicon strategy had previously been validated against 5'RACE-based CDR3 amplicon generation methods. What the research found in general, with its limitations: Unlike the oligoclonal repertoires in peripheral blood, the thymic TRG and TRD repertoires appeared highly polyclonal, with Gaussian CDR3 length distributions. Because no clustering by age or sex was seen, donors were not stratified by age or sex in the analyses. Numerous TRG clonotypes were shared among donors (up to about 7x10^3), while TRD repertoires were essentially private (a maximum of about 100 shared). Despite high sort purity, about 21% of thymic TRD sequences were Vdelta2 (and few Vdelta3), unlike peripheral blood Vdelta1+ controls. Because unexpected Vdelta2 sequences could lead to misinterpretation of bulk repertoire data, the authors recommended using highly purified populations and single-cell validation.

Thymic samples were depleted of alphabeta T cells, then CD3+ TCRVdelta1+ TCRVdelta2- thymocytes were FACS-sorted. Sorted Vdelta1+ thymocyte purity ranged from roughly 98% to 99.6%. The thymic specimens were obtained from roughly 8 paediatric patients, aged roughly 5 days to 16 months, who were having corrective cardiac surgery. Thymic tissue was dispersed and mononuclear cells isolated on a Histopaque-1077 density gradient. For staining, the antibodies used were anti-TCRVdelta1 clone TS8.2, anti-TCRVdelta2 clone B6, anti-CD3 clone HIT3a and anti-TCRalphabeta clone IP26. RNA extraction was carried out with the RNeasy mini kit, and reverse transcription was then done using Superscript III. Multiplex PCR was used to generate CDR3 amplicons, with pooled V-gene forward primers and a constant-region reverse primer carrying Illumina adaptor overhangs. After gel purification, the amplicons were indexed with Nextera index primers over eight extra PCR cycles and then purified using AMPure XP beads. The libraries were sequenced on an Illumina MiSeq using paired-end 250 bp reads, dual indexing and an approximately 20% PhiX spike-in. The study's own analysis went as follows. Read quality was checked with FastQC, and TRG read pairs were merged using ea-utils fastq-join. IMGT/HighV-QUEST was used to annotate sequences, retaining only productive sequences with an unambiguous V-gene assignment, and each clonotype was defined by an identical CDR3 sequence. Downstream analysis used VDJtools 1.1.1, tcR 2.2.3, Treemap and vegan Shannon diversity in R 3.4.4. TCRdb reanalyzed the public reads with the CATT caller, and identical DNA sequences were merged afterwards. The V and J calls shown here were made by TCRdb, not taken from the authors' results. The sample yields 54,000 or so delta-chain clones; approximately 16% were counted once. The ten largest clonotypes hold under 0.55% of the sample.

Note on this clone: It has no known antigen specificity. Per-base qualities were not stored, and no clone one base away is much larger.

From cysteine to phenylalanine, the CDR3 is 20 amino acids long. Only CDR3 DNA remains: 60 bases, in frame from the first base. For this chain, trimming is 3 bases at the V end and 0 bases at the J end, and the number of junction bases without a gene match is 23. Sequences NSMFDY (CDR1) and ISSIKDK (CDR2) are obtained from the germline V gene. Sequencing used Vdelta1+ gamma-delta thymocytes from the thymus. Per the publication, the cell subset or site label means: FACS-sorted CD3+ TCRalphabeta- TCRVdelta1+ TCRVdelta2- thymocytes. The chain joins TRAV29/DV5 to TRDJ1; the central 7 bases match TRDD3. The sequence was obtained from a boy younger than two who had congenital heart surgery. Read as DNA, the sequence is TGTGCAGCAACCTTAACCGACCTTACGAGGGGATATTGGTACACCGATAAACTCATCTTT. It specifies CAATLTDLTRGYWYTDKLIF.